The source of this TCR beta chain is a study of blood T cell repertoires in COVID-19. Trimming stripped 8 bases from V and 2 bases from J, with 12 bases between. Germline CDR1 KGHSH, CDR2 LQKENI. The CDR3 has 13 residues. This clone was seen only once. Assay used: immunoSEQ multiplex PCR; TCRdb lists only in-frame clones, some missing. The sample consists of approximately 250,000 clones, approximately 86% of them appearing once. Seattle cases were enrolled at active infection and followed longitudinally. The gene calls are TRBV18 and TRBJ1-1; tentatively, D is TRBD1 (6 bases). The source of this sequence is a woman aged 70 to 79 with COVID-19, enrolled during active disease. The sample taken for sequencing was peripheral blood. The CDR3: CASTFGTNTEAFF. The CDR3 DNA follows: TGTGCCAGCACATTCGGGACAAACACTGAAGCTTTCTTT.